This T cell receptor (beta chain) was captured by sequencing in a study of blood T cells in healthy people across ages. Combining a sample-barcoded 5' primer with a J-beta primer mix, a second PCR ran for roughly 6 to 12 cycles. TCRdb re-analysed the 5' RACE reads in MiXCR, keeping a single row per CDR3 protein. The sample comprises some 1,500,000 distinct CDR3 sequences, roughly two fifths of which are singletons, and around 4% rests with the top ten. This clonotype was observed a handful of times. V was cut by 3 bases and J by 7 bases, with 8 bases left in between. The V gene's germline CDR1 is SGHKS and CDR2 YYEKEE (reference sequence). This CDR3 has 12 amino acids.

This chain links TRBV5-5 with TRBJ1-5; the D is unclear. The source material was blood. This TCR was sampled from a woman aged 18-35 years in good health. This chain's CDR3 is CASSWETQPQHF. CDR3 nucleotide sequence: TGTGCCAGCAGCTGGGAGACACAGCCCCAGCATTTT.